This TCR beta chain comes out of a study of a mutant IDH1 vaccine in newly diagnosed glioma. In the study overall: Radiotherapy, temozolomide, or both had been given previously, and both were given to most. Study results and limitations: Detectable vaccine-induced immune responses arose in more than 85% of patients.

Stated time point: week 23, last vaccination. Vaccinated patients received 300 ug of mutant IDH1 20-mer peptide per dose, with topical imiquimod. Using immunoSEQ multiplex PCR, the repertoire was profiled, and TCRdb retains in-frame clones only, with some absent. The sample carries under 45,000 clones, approximately 84% recorded once. The CDR3 runs to 15 residues. J was trimmed by 6 bases and V by 2 bases; bases with no gene match: 3. The germline V gene encodes CDR1 LGHNA and CDR2 YSLEER. Notes on this clone: Antigen unknown.

The source was PBMCs, collected from a glioma patient whose treatment included an IDH1 peptide vaccine. This TCR was recovered from a woman under 30 with glioma. Some clones in this sample may be carry-over from other donors' samples. The rearrangement links TRBV4-3 to TRBJ1-6; 8 nucleotides align to TRBD1. CDR3 amino acids: CASSQRTGSNSPLHF. In DNA, the CDR3 is TGCGCCAGCAGCCAAAGGACAGGGAGTAATTCACCCCTCCACTTT.